Sequencing of this TCR beta chain was carried out in a study of blood T cell repertoires in COVID-19. About the study: COVID-19 samples from acute and convalescent phases originated in the United States, Italy and Spain. PBMCs, B-cell-depleted T cells, or T cells were the source of the cDNA or gDNA that made up the material.

The assay was immunoSEQ multiplex PCR, and TCRdb's table has in-frame clones only and misses some. In the table there are 100,000 to 150,000 clones, roughly 84% of which are singletons. The junction had 6 bases not matched to a gene; V was cut back by 3 bases and J by 0 bases. This CDR3 contains 16 residues. CDR1 and CDR2 from the germline V gene are DFQATT and SNEGSKA (reference sequence). The clonotype originates from a woman of 80 years or more with acute or convalescent COVID-19. Sequencing input: peripheral blood. V usage is TRBV20-1 and J usage is TRBJ2-3; 10 bases are a match to TRBD2. CDR3 sequence reads: CSASPTSGTSTDTQYF. DNA of the CDR3: TGCAGTGCTAGTCCCACTAGCGGGACTAGCACAGATACGCAGTATTTT.